These 20 T cell receptor beta chains were sequenced from one sample in a study of identical twins. TCRdb processed the 5' RACE reads anew with MiXCR; each CDR3 protein has one entry. The sample yields about 490,000 distinct CDR3 sequences, 13% to 15% seen once. This sample was also put to use in a study of yellow fever vaccine responses in identical twins.

The material sequenced was CD4+ T cells sorted from blood. Receptors originate from a woman between 18 and 29 years old in good health.

This sequence joins TRBV2 and TRBJ2-2, with D uncertain. This CDR3 spans 15 amino acids. V was pared by 4 bases and J by 7 bases, with 16 bases between. Germline V lookup: CDR1 SNHLY, CDR2 FYNNEI. CDR3 amino acids: CASSGSRPGGGELFF. The CDR3 DNA sequence: TGTGCCAGCAGTGGAAGTAGACCGGGCGGCGGGGAGCTGTTTTTT.

The chain carries TRBV6-1 and TRBJ1-5; D gene unclear. Trimming took 5 bases from V and 2 from J, leaving 13 bases between them. Germline V gives CDR1 MNHNS, CDR2 SASEGT. The CDR3 is 15 residues long. The CDR3 DNA sequence: TGTGCCAGCAGTCTTGACCCTGGGGGCAATCAGCCCCAGCATTTT. It codes for CASSLDPGGNQPQHF.

This clonotype came up a few times. The chain joins TRBV14 to TRBJ2-1, with 8 bases that match TRBD2. CDR1 is SGHDN, CDR2 FVKESK, per germline. Unmatched junction bases numbered 8, after V lost 1 base and J lost 3 bases. This CDR3 is 17 amino acids long. CDR3 DNA sequence: TGTGCCAGCAGCCAAGGATTCCTACTAGCGGACTACAATGAGCAGTTCTTC. Encoded protein: CASSQGFLLADYNEQFF.

The V gene is TRBV10-3, the J gene TRBJ2-5; TRBD2 matches 11 bases. The J segment lost 6 bases and the V segment lost 9 bases, leaving 12 bases of the junction unmatched. This CDR3 is 15 amino acids long. Per the germline V gene, CDR1 is ENHRY and CDR2 is SYGVKD. The CDR3 nucleotides are TGTGCCATTTCACCTAGCGGGGGGACGACAAAGACCCAGTACTTC. Its protein is CAISPSGGTTKTQYF.

The chain carries TRBV2 and TRBJ2-7, with no clear D. Deletions cut 4 bases from V and 0 bases from J, with 10 bases between. CDR1 and CDR2 from the germline V gene are SNHLY and FYNNEI. The CDR3 length is 14 residues. CDR3 protein: CASSGAYSSYEQYF. CDR3 coding DNA: TGTGCCAGCAGTGGCGCGTACAGCTCCTACGAGCAGTACTTC.

This chain uses TRBV19 with TRBJ2-7; the D call may be TRBD1 or TRBD2 (6 bases each). Germline lookup yields CDR1 LNHDA and CDR2 SQIVND (reference sequence). The CDR3 runs 13 residues. Trimming pared 5 bases from V and 3 bases from J, leaving 11 bases between. The CDR3 sequence is CASSGGGGYEQYF. CDR3 coding DNA: TGTGCCAGTAGTGGAGGAGGGGGCTACGAGCAGTACTTC.

The V and J genes are TRBV20-1 and TRBJ2-1; D possibly corresponds to TRBD2 (6 bases). V was pared by 6 bases and J by 9 bases, with 12 bases between. CDR3 length: 11 residues. Germline V lookup: CDR1 DFQATT, CDR2 SNEGSKA (reference sequence). The chain's CDR3 is CSAPLAREQFF. The CDR3 nucleotides are TGCAGTGCCCCACTAGCCCGTGAGCAGTTCTTC.

This chain links TRBV7-2 with TRBJ2-2; D gene unclear. The ends were cut back, 7 bases at V and 6 bases at J, with 12 bases in the middle. Germline assignment: CDR1 SGHTA and CDR2 FQGNSA. CDR3 length equals 13 residues. The CDR3 loop is CASTRPWSGELFF. The CDR3 DNA reads TGTGCCAGCACCCGGCCGTGGTCCGGGGAGCTGTTTTTT.

V gene TRBV15 combines with J gene TRBJ2-1, with D possibly being TRBD2 (5 bases). Germline lookup yields CDR1 LNHNV and CDR2 YYDKDF (reference sequence). V was cut by 4 bases and J by 8 bases, with 18 bases left in between. The CDR3 spans 15 residues. The DNA of the CDR3 is TGTGCCACCAGCACCGAGAGGAGTTTCGGGGATGAGCAGTTCTTC. Amino acid sequence: CATSTERSFGDEQFF.

CDR3 DNA: TGTGCCAGCAATCGAGCCCTCAGCAGCGGGACGAATGAGCAGTTCTTC. Its protein is CASNRALSSGTNEQFF. The chain recombines TRBV6-1 with TRBJ2-1, with TRBD2 matching 7 bases. The germline gives CDR1 MNHNS, CDR2 SASEGT. The length of the CDR3 is 16 residues. Germline trimming cut 7 bases from V and 7 bases from J; bases unmatched to any gene: 16.

About this clonotype: This may be a read error: a much more frequent sequence differs by one nucleotide. V gene TRBV28 combines with J gene TRBJ1-2; maybe TRBD1 (5 bases). Trimming shortened V by 7 bases and J by 2 bases, and 5 bases separated the two germline ends. The CDR3 spans 11 residues. The germline CDR1 and CDR2 sequences are MDHEN and SYDVKM. The CDR3 sequence: CASTGNYGYTF. The CDR3 bases are TGTGCCAGCACAGGGAACTATGGCTACACCTTC.

The chain recombines TRBV27 with TRBJ2-1, with 7 bases fitting TRBD1. V was clipped by 5 bases and J by 2 bases; unmatched bases: 6. From germline, CDR1 is MNHEY and CDR2 SMNVEV (reference sequence). The CDR3 runs to 15 residues. The DNA for the CDR3 is TGTGCCAGCAGTGCCCAACAGGGGCCCTACAATGAGCAGTTCTTC. The encoded protein is CASSAQQGPYNEQFF.

Concerning this clonotype itself: The CDR3 does not close with the conserved phenylalanine or tryptophan, likely indicating a read error. This chain connects TRBV4-2 to TRBJ2-2; either TRBD1 or TRBD2 may fit D (5 bases each). This CDR3 has 15 residues. Germline V gene sequence: CDR1 LGHNA, CDR2 YNFKEQ. V was trimmed by 0 bases and J by 1 base, leaving 6 bases between them. CDR3 amino acids: CASSQDGGNTGELFL. CDR3 nucleotide sequence: TGTGCCAGCAGCCAAGATGGGGGGAACACCGGGGAGCTGTTTCTT.

This chain connects TRBV6-5 to TRBJ1-2; D is unresolved. This CDR3 spans 13 amino acids. Deletions cut 0 bases from V and 4 bases from J, with 6 bases between. In germline, CDR1 is MNHEY, CDR2 SVGAGI. Written as DNA, the CDR3 is TGTGCCAGCAGTTACTCCCCGGGCTATGGCTACACCTTC. Translating gives CASSYSPGYGYTF.

A few counts support this clonotype. This chain uses TRBV4-1 with TRBJ2-1; 8 nucleotides match TRBD2. V shed 0 bases, J shed 9 bases, and the junction held 10 bases outside the gene matches. This CDR3 region has 16 residues. Germline assignment: CDR1 MGHRA and CDR2 YSYEKL. In DNA form, the CDR3 reads TGCGCCAGCAGCCAAGATAGGATTAGCGGGAAGGGTGAGCAGTTCTTC. It is translated as CASSQDRISGKGEQFF.

This clonotype has a handful of counts. This sequence joins TRBV6-1 and TRBJ1-2; D unclear. The CDR3 is 14 residues long. V shed 5 bases and J shed 4 bases, with 14 bases lying between them. Germline V gene data show CDR1 as MNHNS and CDR2 as SASEGT. CDR3 coding DNA: TGTGCCAGCAGTCCCCGAGGAGCCGTCTATGGCTACACCTTC. It specifies CASSPRGAVYGYTF.

The chain is built from TRBV6-1 and TRBJ2-7, with 8 bases lining up with TRBD1. The CDR3 extends over 13 amino acids. Germline lookup yields CDR1 MNHNS and CDR2 SASEGT. J gave up 7 bases and V 5 bases, and 7 bases lay outside the gene matches. CDR3 in amino acids: CASSRTGTGEQYV. The CDR3 nucleotides read TGTGCCAGCAGTCGGACAGGGACGGGGGAGCAGTACGTC.

The rearrangement joins TRBV7-8 to TRBJ1-4; 8 bases are shared with TRBD1. The V and J ends lost 8 bases and 0 bases, in that order; junction bases with no gene match: 2. Germline V gene data show CDR1 as SGHVS and CDR2 as FQNEAQ. The CDR3 covers 14 residues. Here the CDR3 reads CASYRGTTNEKLFF. CDR3 coding DNA: TGTGCCAGCTACAGGGGGACAACTAATGAAAAACTGTTTTTT.

The V gene is TRBV7-2, the J gene TRBJ1-1, with a tentative D call TRBD1 (5 bases). The CDR3 extends over 15 amino acids. V was shortened by 4 bases and J by 4 bases, with 16 bases between the two germline ends. From germline, CDR1 is SGHTA and CDR2 FQGNSA. This chain's CDR3 is CASSYQTRGGTEAFF. CDR3 coding DNA: TGTGCCAGCAGCTACCAAACACGGGGGGGCACTGAAGCTTTCTTT.

V gene TRBV6-2 or TRBV6-3 combines with J gene TRBJ2-4; D is unresolved. The CDR3 length is 13 residues. In germline, CDR1 is MNHEY, CDR2 SVGEGT. The V gene lost 5 bases and the J gene lost 1 base, with 6 bases spanning the gap. CDR3 bases: TGTGCCAGCAGTACTGACGCCAAAAACATTCAGTACTTC. It is translated as CASSTDAKNIQYF.